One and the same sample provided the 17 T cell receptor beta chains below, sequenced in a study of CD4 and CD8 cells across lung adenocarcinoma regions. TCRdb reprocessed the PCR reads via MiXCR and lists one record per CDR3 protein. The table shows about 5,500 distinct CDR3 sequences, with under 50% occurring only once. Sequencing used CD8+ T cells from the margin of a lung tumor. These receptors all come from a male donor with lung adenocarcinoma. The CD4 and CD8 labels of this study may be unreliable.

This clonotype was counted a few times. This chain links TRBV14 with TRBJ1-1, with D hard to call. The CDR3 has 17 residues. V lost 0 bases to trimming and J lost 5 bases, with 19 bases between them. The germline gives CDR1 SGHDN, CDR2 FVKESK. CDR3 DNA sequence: TGTGCCAGCAGCCAAGAACGGATAATAGGTGGGAGGACTGAAGCTTTCTTT. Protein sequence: CASSQERIIGGRTEAFF.

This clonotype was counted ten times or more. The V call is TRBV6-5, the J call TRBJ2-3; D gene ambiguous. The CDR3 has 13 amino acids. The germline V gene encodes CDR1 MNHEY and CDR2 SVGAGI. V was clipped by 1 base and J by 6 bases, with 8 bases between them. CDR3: CASSYYLGDTQYF. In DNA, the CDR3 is TGTGCCAGCAGTTACTACCTAGGGGATACGCAGTATTTT.

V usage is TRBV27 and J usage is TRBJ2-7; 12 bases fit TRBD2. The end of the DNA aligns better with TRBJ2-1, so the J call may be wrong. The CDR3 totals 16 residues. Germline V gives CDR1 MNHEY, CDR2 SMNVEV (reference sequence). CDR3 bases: TGTGCCAGCAGTCCGACTAGCGGGAGATACGGGGATGAGCAGTTCTTC. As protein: CASSPTSGRYGDEQFF.

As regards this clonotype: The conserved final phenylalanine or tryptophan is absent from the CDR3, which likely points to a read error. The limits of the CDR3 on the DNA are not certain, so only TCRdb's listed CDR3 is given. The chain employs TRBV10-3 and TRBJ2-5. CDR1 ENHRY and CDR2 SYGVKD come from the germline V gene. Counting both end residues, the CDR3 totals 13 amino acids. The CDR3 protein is CATTSRMQATQYS.

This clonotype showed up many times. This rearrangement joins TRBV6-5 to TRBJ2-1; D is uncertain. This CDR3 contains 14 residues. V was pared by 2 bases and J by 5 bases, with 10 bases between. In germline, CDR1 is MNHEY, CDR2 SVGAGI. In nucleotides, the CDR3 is TGTGCCAGCAGTTACAAGTCTGGGGACAATGAGCAGTTCTTC. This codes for CASSYKSGDNEQFF.

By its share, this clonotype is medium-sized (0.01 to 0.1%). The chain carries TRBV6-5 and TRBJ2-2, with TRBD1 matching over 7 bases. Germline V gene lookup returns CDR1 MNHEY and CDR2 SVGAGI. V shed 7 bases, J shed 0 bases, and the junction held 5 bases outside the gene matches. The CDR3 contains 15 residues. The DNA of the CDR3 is TGTGCCAGCACCCTAGACAGGGCGAACACCGGGGAGCTGTTTTTT. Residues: CASTLDRANTGELFF.

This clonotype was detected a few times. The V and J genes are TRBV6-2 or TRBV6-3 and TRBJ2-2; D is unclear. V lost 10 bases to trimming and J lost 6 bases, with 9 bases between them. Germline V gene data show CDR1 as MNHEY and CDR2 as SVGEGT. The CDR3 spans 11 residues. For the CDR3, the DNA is TGTGCCATCCCGTACCCCGGGGAGCTGTTTTTT. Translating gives CAIPYPGELFF.

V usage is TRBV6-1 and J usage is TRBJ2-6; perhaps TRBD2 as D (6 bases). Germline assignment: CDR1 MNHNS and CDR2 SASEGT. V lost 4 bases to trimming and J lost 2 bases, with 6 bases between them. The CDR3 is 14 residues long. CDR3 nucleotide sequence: TGTGCCAGCAGTGGCGGGGCTGGGGCCAACGTCCTGACTTTC. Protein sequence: CASSGGAGANVLTF.

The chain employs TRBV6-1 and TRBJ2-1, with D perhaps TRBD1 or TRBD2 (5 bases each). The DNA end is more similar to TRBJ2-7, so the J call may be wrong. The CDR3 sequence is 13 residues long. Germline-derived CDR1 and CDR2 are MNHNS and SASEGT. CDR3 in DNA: TGTGCCAGCGCAGGGACGGTAGGATACGAGCAGTACTTC. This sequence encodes CASAGTVGYEQYF.

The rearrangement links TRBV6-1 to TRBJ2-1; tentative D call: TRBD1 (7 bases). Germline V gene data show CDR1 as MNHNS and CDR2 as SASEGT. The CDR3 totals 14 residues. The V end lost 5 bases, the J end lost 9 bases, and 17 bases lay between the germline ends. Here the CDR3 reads CASSRGTVNGEQFF. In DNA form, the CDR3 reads TGTGCCAGCAGTCGCGGGACAGTTAATGGTGAGCAGTTCTTC.

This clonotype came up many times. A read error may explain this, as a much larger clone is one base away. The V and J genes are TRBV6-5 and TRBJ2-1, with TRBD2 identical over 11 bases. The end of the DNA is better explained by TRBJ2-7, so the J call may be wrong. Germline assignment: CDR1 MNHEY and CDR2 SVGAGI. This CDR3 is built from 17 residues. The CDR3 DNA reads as TGTGCCAGCAGTTACTCGAGCACTAGCGGGGGCTCGAATGAGCAGTACTTC. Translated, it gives CASSYSSTSGGSNEQYF.

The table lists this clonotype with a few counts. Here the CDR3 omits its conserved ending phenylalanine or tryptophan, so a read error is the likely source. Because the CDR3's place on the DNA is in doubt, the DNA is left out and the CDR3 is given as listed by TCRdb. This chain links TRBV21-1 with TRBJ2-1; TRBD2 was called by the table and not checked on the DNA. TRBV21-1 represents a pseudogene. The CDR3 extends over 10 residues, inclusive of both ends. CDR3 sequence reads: CGHQPAQGPA.

As DNA, the CDR3 is TGTGCCAGCAGATCGGGACTAGCGGGGGGGGAGGGGCAGTTCTTC. This gives the protein CASRSGLAGGEGQFF. The chain recombines TRBV7-2 with TRBJ2-1; 16 bases line up with TRBD2. CDR3 length: 15 amino acids. V gave up 6 bases and J gave up 12 bases; unmatched junction bases: 8. Germline V CDR1 and CDR2: SGHTA, FQGNSA.

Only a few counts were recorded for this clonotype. In nucleotides, the CDR3 is TGTGCCAGCGAAAGCCCACGCGGTCGCGCGGGCAATGAGCAGTTCTTC. Residues: CASESPRGRAGNEQFF. V and J are TRBV27 and TRBJ2-1; maybe TRBD2 (5 bases). The CDR3 covers 16 residues. The V gene lost 8 bases and the J gene lost 6 bases, with 23 bases spanning the gap. Germline V gene data show CDR1 as MNHEY and CDR2 as SMNVEV (reference sequence).

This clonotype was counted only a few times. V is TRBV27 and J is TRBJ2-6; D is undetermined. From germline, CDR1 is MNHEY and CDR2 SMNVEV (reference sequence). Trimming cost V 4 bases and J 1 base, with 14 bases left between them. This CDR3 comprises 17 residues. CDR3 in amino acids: CASSSDLLGSGANVLTF. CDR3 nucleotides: TGTGCCAGCAGTTCGGATCTTCTTGGATCTGGGGCCAACGTCCTGACTTTC. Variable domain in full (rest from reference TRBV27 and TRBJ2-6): EAQVTQNPRYLITVTGKKLTVTCSQNMNHEYMSWYRQDPGLGLRQIYYSMNVEVTDKGDVPEGYKVSRKEKRNFPLILESPSPNQTSLYFCASSSDLLGSGANVLTFGAGSRLTVL.

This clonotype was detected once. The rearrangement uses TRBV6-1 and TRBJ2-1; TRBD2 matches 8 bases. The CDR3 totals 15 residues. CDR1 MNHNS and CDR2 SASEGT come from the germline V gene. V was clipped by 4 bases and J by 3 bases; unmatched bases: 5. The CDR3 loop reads CASSATSGNYNEQFF. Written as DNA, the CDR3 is TGTGCCAGCAGTGCCACTAGCGGAAACTACAATGAGCAGTTCTTC.

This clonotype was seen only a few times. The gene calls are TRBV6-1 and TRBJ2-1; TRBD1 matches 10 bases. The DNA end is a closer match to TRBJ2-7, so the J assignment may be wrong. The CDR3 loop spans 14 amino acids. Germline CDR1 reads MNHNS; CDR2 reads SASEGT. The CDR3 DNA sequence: TGTGCCAGCAGGAGGGGACAGGGGACATACGAGCAGTACTTC. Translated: CASRRGQGTYEQYF.